One sample yielded the 5 T cell receptor beta chains listed below, sequenced in a study of shared clonotypes between healthy human individuals. TCRdb's copy holds only in-frame clones and misses some; the assay was immunoSEQ multiplex PCR. The data hold 2,500,000 or so clones, with approximately 93% observed a single time. Material: naive CD4+ T cells from PBMCs. Subset in this sample: CD45RA+ positively selected. The receptors were sampled from a man between 18 and 35 years old in good health. Some clones in this sample may be carry-over from other donors' samples.

V and J are TRBV5-1 and TRBJ2-5, with TRBD1 matching over 7 bases. The germline V gene has CDR1 SGHRS and CDR2 YFSETQ. The V segment lost 5 bases and the J segment 5 bases; nucleotides outside the gene matches: 15. The CDR3 is 16 amino acids. In nucleotides, the CDR3 is TGCGCCAGCAGACCGCCCACAGGGGCCGTGAGGGAGACCCAGTACTTC. It yields the protein CASRPPTGAVRETQYF.

With respect to this clone: The sample has other DNA sequences that encode this CDR3 too. V is TRBV6-5 and J is TRBJ2-3; D gene unclear. Germline lookup yields CDR1 MNHEY and CDR2 SVGAGI. V lost 3 bases to trimming and J lost 1 base, with 8 bases between them. The CDR3 length is 14 residues. CDR3: CASSYRVGTDTQYF. The CDR3, as DNA: TGTGCCAGCAGTTATAGGGTTGGCACAGATACGCAGTATTTT.

V gene TRBV7-8 combines with J gene TRBJ2-2, with TRBD1 matching over 10 bases. V gave up 4 bases and J gave up 6 bases; unmatched junction bases: 5. There are 15 residues in the CDR3. The germline V gene encodes CDR1 SGHVS and CDR2 FQNEAQ. CDR3 DNA sequence: TGTGCCAGCAGCTACACCGGGACAGGGGCCGGGGAGCTGTTTTTT. Its translation is CASSYTGTGAGELFF.

The chain recombines TRBV10-3 with TRBJ2-7; D not certain. Germline V gene sequence: CDR1 ENHRY, CDR2 SYGVKD. V was cut by 2 bases and J by 5 bases, with 7 bases left in between. This CDR3 contains 12 residues. CDR3 nucleotides: TGTGCCATCAGTGAGGCCCCCCACGAGCAGTACTTC. Its protein is CAISEAPHEQYF.

This chain connects TRBV29-1 to TRBJ1-1; TRBD1 matches at 8 bases. The ends lost 6 bases at V and 9 bases at J; junction bases unmatched: 9. From germline, CDR1 is SQVTM and CDR2 ANQGSEA. The CDR3 consists of 12 residues. CDR3: CSVSIGTGQAFF. CDR3 nucleotides: TGCAGCGTCTCCATCGGGACAGGCCAAGCTTTCTTT.